The T cell receptor beta chain described here comes from a study of shared clonotypes between healthy human individuals. A CD45RA+ naive subset and a CD45RA-negative memory subset were split from CD4+ cells. This CDR3 region has 13 residues. Germline values: CDR1 SGHKS, CDR2 YYEKEE (reference sequence). Deletions cut 3 bases from V and 9 bases from J, with 13 bases between. Method: immunoSEQ multiplex PCR; TCRdb's copy keeps in-frame clones and lacks some. The sample contains 2,100,000 or so clones, roughly 95% of which appear only once. This receptor was taken from a man aged 18 to 35 in good health. The sequenced sample was naive CD4+ T cells sorted from blood. Subset reported: CD45RA+ positively selected. The chain carries TRBV5-5 and TRBJ1-5, with unresolved D. The CDR3 nucleotides read TGTGCCAGCAGCTCGGGCGGGGTAGGGCCCCAGCATTTT. Its translation: CASSSGGVGPQHF.